This T cell receptor (beta chain) was identified in a study of shared clonotypes between healthy human individuals. The test was conducted at deep level. Only in-frame clones appear in the TCRdb table, and some are missing; sequencing was by immunoSEQ multiplex PCR. The sample gives approximately 2,000,000 clones, 85% to 95% of which show up once; more than 0.35% is in the top ten. This TCR derives from a man aged 18 to 35 in good health. Some clones in this sample may be carry-over from other donors' samples. The material sequenced was naive CD4+ T cells from PBMCs. Subset reported: CD45RA+ positively selected.

CDR3 region: CASSRIQGTQYF. The DNA of the CDR3 is TGTGCCAGCAGCCGGATACAGGGGACCCAGTACTTC. V and J are TRBV14 and TRBJ2-5; maybe TRBD1 (6 bases). The CDR3 has 12 residues. Germline V lookup: CDR1 SGHDN, CDR2 FVKESK. The V and J ends lost 4 bases and 7 bases respectively, with 10 bases between them.